One sample yielded the 18 T cell receptor beta chains listed below, sequenced in a study of T cell responses to AZD1222 COVID-19 vaccine. Data came from immunoSEQ multiplex PCR; TCRdb stores just in-frame clones and leaves some out. This sample carries 90,000 to 120,000 clones, over 70% of them seen once, and the ten largest clones take less than 9.5%. The sample here was peripheral blood, taken on day 0 of AZD1222 vaccination. The receptors stem from an adult in good health.

The rearrangement uses TRBV19 and TRBJ2-3; TRBD2 aligns across 11 bases. CDR3 size: 17 residues. CDR1 is LNHDA and CDR2 is SQIVND in the germline V gene (reference sequence). Losses at the gene ends were 7 bases for V and 1 base for J; bases not matched to a gene: 10. In DNA, the CDR3 is TGTGCCAGTACCTTACTAGCGGGGGACTTTGGCACAGATACGCAGTATTTT. It is translated as CASTLLAGDFGTDTQYF.

This clone was observed a single time. This rearrangement joins TRBV25-1 to TRBJ1-1; the D is unclear. Germline-derived CDR1 and CDR2 are MGHDK and SYGVNS. Trimming pared 2 bases from V and 2 bases from J, leaving 12 bases between. This CDR3 contains 15 residues. CDR3 residues: CASSEIGSLNTEAFF. CDR3 nucleotides: TGTGCCAGCAGTGAAATTGGATCACTTAACACTGAAGCTTTCTTT.

This chain joins TRBV20-1 and TRBJ1-6; 9 bases map to TRBD1. V trimming: 3 bases; J trimming: 6 bases; junction bases outside the gene matches: 3. Germline values: CDR1 DFQATT, CDR2 SNEGSKA (reference sequence). This CDR3 has 14 residues. CDR3: CSASDRGFNSPLHF. In DNA, the CDR3 is TGCAGTGCTAGTGACAGGGGGTTTAATTCACCCCTCCACTTT.

The chain carries TRBV30 and TRBJ2-7, with D possibly being TRBD1 (6 bases). Trimming took 2 bases from V and 3 from J, leaving 17 bases between them. The CDR3 has 15 amino acids. Germline CDR1 GTSNPN, CDR2 SVGIG (reference sequence). The CDR3 nucleotides are TGTGCCTGGAGTAGGGGAACAGGGTGGAACTACGAGCAGTACTTC. It specifies CAWSRGTGWNYEQYF. Supplemented by reference TRBV30 and TRBJ2-7, the full variable domain reads SQTIHQWPATLVQPVGSPLSLECTVEGTSNPNLYWYRQAAGRGLQLLFYSVGIGQISSEVPQNLSASRPQDRQFILSSKKLLLSDSGFYLCAWSRGTGWNYEQYFGPGTRLTVT.

This chain uses TRBV5-1 with TRBJ1-1, with D possibly TRBD1 on 5 matching bases. The germline V and J ends were trimmed by 0 bases and 1 base, with 10 bases remaining between them. This CDR3 spans 15 amino acids. Germline V gives CDR1 SGHRS, CDR2 YFSETQ. CDR3 sequence (DNA): TGCGCCAGCAGCTTGGTGGCCAGGGCGAACACTGAAGCTTTCTTT. Translation: CASSLVARANTEAFF.

The chain links TRBV7-8 to TRBJ1-2; D gene ambiguous. The germline V gene has CDR1 SGHVS and CDR2 FQNEAQ. V lost 2 bases, J lost 0 bases, and 10 bases lay in between. CDR3 size: 15 residues. This CDR3 reads CASSLNSNANYGYTF. Written as DNA, the CDR3 is TGTGCCAGCAGCTTAAATAGTAATGCTAACTATGGCTACACCTTC.

This clone came up once. The chain couples TRBV9 to TRBJ2-3, with D uncertain. Germline CDR1 is SGDLS and CDR2 is YYNGEE. Trimming took 3 bases from V and 6 from J, leaving 5 bases between them. The CDR3 length is 11 residues. The CDR3 DNA is TGTGCCAGCAGCGCGGCGGATACGCAGTATTTT. As protein: CASSAADTQYF.

V and J are TRBV19 and TRBJ1-1, with D hard to call. The CDR3 length is 14 residues. Trimming took off 2 bases at V and 5 bases at J, with 12 bases between the two ends. Germline lookup yields CDR1 LNHDA and CDR2 SQIVND (reference sequence). The CDR3 loop reads CASSISGGRTEAFF. The CDR3 DNA reads as TGTGCCAGTAGTATATCGGGCGGGAGGACTGAAGCTTTCTTT.

This chain joins TRBV7-9 and TRBJ2-1, with a possible D match to TRBD2 (6 bases). The CDR3 extends over 16 amino acids. V lost 4 bases to trimming and J lost 5 bases, with 18 bases between them. CDR1 is SEHNR and CDR2 is FQNEAQ in the germline V gene (reference sequence). CDR3 DNA sequence: TGTGCCAGCAGCTCCGCGGGACTTAGTCCCAACAATGAGCAGTTCTTC. Translation gives CASSSAGLSPNNEQFF.

This chain connects TRBV20-1 to TRBJ2-7; TRBD1 agrees at 7 bases. Per the germline V gene, CDR1 is DFQATT and CDR2 is SNEGSKA (reference sequence). This CDR3 spans 14 amino acids. V dropped 4 bases and J dropped 3; count of bases not matched to a gene: 9. Here the CDR3 reads CSATDGTDFYEQYF. In DNA form, the CDR3 reads TGCAGTGCTACTGACGGGACAGACTTCTACGAGCAGTACTTC.

The rearrangement links TRBV18 to TRBJ2-3, with TRBD1 matching over 8 bases. Looked up from germline, CDR1 is KGHSH and CDR2 is LQKENI. This CDR3 has 14 residues. With 3 bases clipped from V and 3 bases from J, the junction kept 2 bases outside the gene matches. CDR3 bases: TGTGCCAGCTCACCGGACAGGGTGACAGATACGCAGTATTTT. Its translation: CASSPDRVTDTQYF. Using reference TRBV18 and TRBJ2-3 for the parts outside the CDR3, the full variable domain is NAGVMQNPRHLVRRRGQEARLRCSPMKGHSHVYWYRQLPEEGLKFMVYLQKENIIDESGMPKERFSAEFPKEGPSILRIQQVVRGDSAAYFCASSPDRVTDTQYFGPGTRLTVL.

This chain joins TRBV27 and TRBJ2-1; 13 positions match TRBD2. V shed 6 bases and J 0 bases; nucleotides not matched to a gene: 17. The CDR3 is made up of 21 amino acids. Germline V lookup: CDR1 MNHEY, CDR2 SMNVEV (reference sequence). Here the CDR3 DNA reads TGTGCCAGCAGCTCCTCCTTGGGACTAGCGGGAACCCAATCCTCCTACAATGAGCAGTTCTTC. It translates to CASSSSLGLAGTQSSYNEQFF.

CDR3 DNA sequence: TGTGCCAGCAGCTTAAATCGGCTCTTTCGTAGCAATCAGCCCCAGCATTTT. Translated, it gives CASSLNRLFRSNQPQHF. This chain uses TRBV7-8 with TRBJ1-5; D not certain. With 2 bases removed from V and 0 bases from J, the gap between germline ends came to 14 bases. The CDR3 is 17 residues long. The germline gives CDR1 SGHVS, CDR2 FQNEAQ.

The chain couples TRBV15 to TRBJ2-4; 9 bases agree with TRBD2. With V trimmed by 3 bases and J by 2 bases, 5 bases remained unmatched. This CDR3 has 16 amino acids. Germline lookup yields CDR1 LNHNV and CDR2 YYDKDF (reference sequence). The CDR3 is CATSSQREVTKNIQYF. The DNA of the CDR3 is TGTGCCACCAGCAGCCAGCGGGAGGTTACCAAAAACATTCAGTACTTC.

The chain carries TRBV7-2 and TRBJ1-1; D is perhaps TRBD1 (6 bases). V lost 2 bases, J lost 5 bases, and 15 bases lay in between. Germline V gives CDR1 SGHTA, CDR2 FQGNSA. The CDR3 loop spans 15 amino acids. CDR3 bases: TGTGCCAGCAGCTTAAGTGACAGGCAACGGACTGAAGCTTTCTTT. Protein: CASSLSDRQRTEAFF.

The chain couples TRBV19 to TRBJ2-5, with D unclear. Trimming shortened V by 4 bases and J by 4 bases, and 10 bases separated the two germline ends. Germline V CDR1 and CDR2: LNHDA, SQIVND (reference sequence). This CDR3 contains 13 residues. CDR3 bases: TGTGCCAGTAGTAAGAACTGGGGAGAGACCCAGTACTTC. Protein sequence: CASSKNWGETQYF.

This chain uses TRBV18 with TRBJ2-3; tentatively, D is TRBD2 (6 bases). Between the trimmed V and J ends, which lost 3 bases and 6 bases, there was a span of 10 bases. CDR1 KGHSH and CDR2 LQKENI come from the germline V gene. The CDR3 is 13 amino acids. CDR3 coding DNA: TGTGCCAGCTCACCTCCCGCGGGGGATACGCAGTATTTT. Translating gives CASSPPAGDTQYF.

Only one count was recorded for this clone. This chain connects TRBV4-2 to TRBJ2-3, with 7 bases lining up with TRBD2. The junction had 7 bases not matched to a gene; V was cut back by 4 bases and J by 3 bases. In germline, CDR1 is LGHNA, CDR2 YNFKEQ. The CDR3 spans 15 residues. The CDR3 sequence is CASSPGLGGTDTQYF. CDR3 sequence (DNA): TGTGCCAGCAGCCCGGGTCTGGGGGGGACAGATACGCAGTATTTT.